This T cell receptor (beta chain) was captured by sequencing in a study of blood T cell repertoires in COVID-19. Overall study: From T cells, B-cell-depleted T cells, or PBMCs came the material, which was cDNA or gDNA.

The protocol was immunoSEQ multiplex PCR, while the TCRdb copy is restricted to in-frame clones and leaves out a portion. The sample lists around 140,000 clones; over 70% were seen once. The CDR3 sequence is 17 residues long. Germline V gene sequence: CDR1 MNHNS, CDR2 SASEGT. The J segment lost 9 bases and the V segment lost 4 bases, leaving 15 bases of the junction unmatched. The V call is TRBV6-1, the J call TRBJ1-6; 7 positions agree with TRBD1. This receptor was taken from a woman aged 60 to 75 with acute or convalescent COVID-19. The sample consisted of peripheral blood. CDR3: CASSGRVVTGIGSPLHF. DNA of the CDR3: TGTGCCAGCAGTGGGCGTGTCGTGACAGGGATTGGTTCACCCCTCCACTTT.